The 25 T cell receptor beta chains below were found in one sample sequenced in a study of neurological immune-mediated disorders (dated by TCRdb to about 2019). The protocol used for the library was 5' RACE. The instrument given in TCRdb is Illumina HiSeq 2500. TCRdb reran the public reads through fastp at Q25 and MiXCR, keeping productive beta chains. Each CDR3 protein gets just one entry, which takes the most common genes and DNA from the rows behind it. This sample holds fewer than 90,000 distinct CDR3 sequences; roughly 10% were observed only once. The top ten constitute about 9.6% of the sample. In light of the paper, this sample's time point label describes: longitudinal time-point 1 (baseline). Sequenced sample: PBMCs. The receptors here all came from a man aged 25-40 years in good health.

In its sample, this clonotype was seen many times. The CDR3 protein is CASSLTPGNEQFF. CDR3 coding DNA: TGCGCCAGCAGCTTGACCCCGGGAAATGAGCAGTTCTTC. The chain recombines TRBV5-1 with TRBJ2-1, with TRBD2 as a possible D gene (5 bases). This CDR3 region has 13 residues. V was shortened by 1 base and J by 7 bases, with 9 bases between the two germline ends. CDR1 and CDR2 from the germline V gene are SGHRS and YFSETQ.

This clonotype was seen only a few times. CDR3 nucleotides: TGTGCCAGCAGCCAAGAGGGACTAGACAATGAGCAGTTCTTC. Translated, it gives CASSQEGLDNEQFF. This chain joins TRBV4-2 and TRBJ2-1; 8 bases align to TRBD2. The CDR3 extends over 14 amino acids. The germline V gene encodes CDR1 LGHNA and CDR2 YNFKEQ. The junction had 0 bases not matched to a gene; V was cut back by 0 bases and J by 5 bases.

The V call is TRBV27, the J call TRBJ2-3; D gene uncertain. This CDR3 is 13 amino acids long. Trimming cost V 4 bases and J 1 base, with 6 bases left between them. CDR1 and CDR2 (germline): MNHEY, SMNVEV (reference sequence). CDR3 coding DNA: TGTGCCAGCAGTTGGGCCCGCACAGATACGCAGTATTTT. Its translation: CASSWARTDTQYF.

This clonotype was counted at least ten times. The rearrangement uses TRBV18 and TRBJ2-3; no reliable D call. Trimming shortened V by 2 bases and J by 4 bases, and 7 bases separated the two germline ends. The CDR3 totals 13 residues. The germline gives CDR1 KGHSH, CDR2 LQKENI. CDR3 in amino acids: CASSPNFADTQYF. CDR3 nucleotides: TGTGCCAGCTCACCAAACTTCGCAGATACGCAGTATTTT.

This clonotype was counted at least ten times. This chain uses TRBV28 with TRBJ2-7; 14 bases are a match to TRBD2. V lost 10 bases to trimming and J lost 3 bases; unmatched junction nucleotides: 17. Germline V gene lookup returns CDR1 MDHEN and CDR2 SYDVKM. This CDR3 is 18 amino acids long. The CDR3 DNA reads TGTGCCACCAAATCTCCTACCGGGACTAGCGGGAGAGGCTACGAGCAGTACTTC. Its translation: CATKSPTGTSGRGYEQYF.

In its sample, this clonotype was seen many times. The genes are TRBV5-1 and TRBJ2-7, with 9 bases aligning to TRBD2. The V gene end was trimmed by 3 bases and the J gene end by 4 bases; junction bases not matched to a gene: 8. The V gene's germline CDR1 is SGHRS and CDR2 YFSETQ. This CDR3 is built from 15 residues. The CDR3 loop reads CASSSPGLAGYEQYF. DNA for the CDR3: TGCGCCAGCAGCTCGCCGGGACTAGCAGGATACGAGCAGTACTTC.

This clonotype showed up many times. The chain is built from TRBV24-1 and TRBJ2-5, with 11 nucleotides matching TRBD2. Looked up from germline, CDR1 is KGHDR and CDR2 is SFDVKD. This CDR3 contains 16 residues. Trimming removed 4 bases from V and 2 bases from J; junction bases left unmatched: 5. The CDR3 nucleotides read TGTGCCACCAGTGAGGGTAGCGGGAGGGAACAAGAGACCCAGTACTTC. Protein sequence: CATSEGSGREQETQYF.

This clonotype was seen at least ten times. V is TRBV7-2 and J is TRBJ1-5; TRBD1 is a possible D gene (6 bases). V gave up 5 bases and J gave up 0 bases, with 8 bases separating them. The V gene's germline CDR1 is SGHTA and CDR2 FQGNSA. CDR3 size: 14 residues. The CDR3 nucleotides read TGTGCCAGCAGCAAACAGGGTAGCAATCAGCCCCAGCATTTT. As protein: CASSKQGSNQPQHF.

The genes are TRBV10-3 and TRBJ1-2, with 11 bases lining up with TRBD1. J lost 7 bases, V lost 1 base, and 5 bases had no gene match. The CDR3 has 15 residues. Germline-derived CDR1 and CDR2 are ENHRY and SYGVKD. The CDR3 DNA sequence: TGTGCCATCAGTGAGTTTAGGACAGGGGGCTCTGGCTACACCTTC. This encodes CAISEFRTGGSGYTF.

At least ten counts were recorded for this clonotype. V gene TRBV6-2 or TRBV6-3 combines with J gene TRBJ1-1; the D is unclear. Germline V lookup: CDR1 MNHEY, CDR2 SVGEGT. The length of the CDR3 is 13 residues. Trimming stripped 0 bases from V and 2 bases from J, with 4 bases between. Written as DNA, the CDR3 is TGTGCCAGCAGTTACTCGGACAACACTGAAGCTTTCTTT. Translating gives CASSYSDNTEAFF.

This clonotype was seen at least ten times. The chain has TRBV12-3 or TRBV12-4 and TRBJ2-7; the match to TRBD1 covers 7 bases. This CDR3 region has 13 residues. J lost 8 bases, V lost 4 bases, and 8 bases had no gene match. The DNA of the CDR3 is TGTGCCAGCAGTTCCCAGACAGGGCCAAAGCAGTACTTC. Amino acids: CASSSQTGPKQYF.

Many counts were recorded for this clonotype. The CDR3 bases are TGCGCCAGCAGCTTGGTGGCAGGGGGAATCGGGGAGCTGTTTTTT. It specifies CASSLVAGGIGELFF. The V call is TRBV5-1, the J call TRBJ2-2; 7 bases agree with TRBD1. The CDR3 has 15 residues. CDR1 is SGHRS and CDR2 is YFSETQ in the germline V gene. V lost 0 bases and J lost 7; bases outside the gene matches: 6. The full variable domain, its missing parts supplied by reference TRBV5-1 and TRBJ2-2, is KAGVTQTPRYLIKTRGQQVTLSCSPISGHRSVSWYQQTPGQGLQFLFEYFSETQRNKGNFPGRFSGRQFSNSRSEMNVSTLELGDSALYLCASSLVAGGIGELFFGEGSRLTVL.

This clonotype was found many times. The chain couples TRBV25-1 to TRBJ1-1, with unresolved D. Trimming pared 5 bases from V and 0 bases from J, leaving 13 bases between. The CDR3 length is 15 residues. Germline loops: CDR1 MGHDK, CDR2 SYGVNS. CDR3 protein: CASSTQELLNTEAFF. The CDR3 nucleotides are TGTGCCAGCAGTACTCAGGAGCTTTTGAACACTGAAGCTTTCTTT.

This clonotype was counted at least ten times. V usage is TRBV13 and J usage is TRBJ2-2; tentatively, D is TRBD1 (5 bases). Germline CDR1 reads PRHDT; CDR2 reads FYEKMQ (reference sequence). Deletions cut 3 bases from V and 0 bases from J, with 26 bases between. The CDR3 covers 21 residues. CDR3 loop: CASSFPWTPSPEAPNTGELFF. The CDR3 nucleotides are TGTGCCAGCAGCTTTCCTTGGACACCAAGTCCCGAGGCCCCGAACACCGGGGAGCTGTTTTTT.

This clonotype was picked up many times. The chain employs TRBV4-1 and TRBJ2-5; 10 bases agree with TRBD1. Germline lookup yields CDR1 MGHRA and CDR2 YSYEKL. The CDR3 is 16 residues long. J was trimmed by 4 bases and V by 1 base; bases with no gene match: 6. The CDR3 protein is CASSQVSGQGGETQYF. The CDR3 region has the DNA TGCGCCAGCAGCCAAGTCTCAGGACAGGGGGGAGAGACCCAGTACTTC.

This clonotype was picked up many times. CDR3 loop: CATDRGLGSNEQFF. DNA of the CDR3: TGTGCCACCGACAGGGGGCTGGGGTCCAATGAGCAGTTCTTC. The chain couples TRBV2 to TRBJ2-1; TRBD1 matches at 10 bases. Trimming cost V 10 bases and J 6 bases; bases outside gene matches: 9. Germline lookup yields CDR1 SNHLY and CDR2 FYNNEI. This CDR3 comprises 14 residues. Full variable domain (remainder filled in from reference TRBV2 and TRBJ2-1): EPEVTQTPSHQVTQMGQEVILRCVPISNHLYFYWYRQILGQKVEFLVSFYNNEISEKSEIFDDQFSVERPDGSNFTLKIRSTKLEDSAMYFCATDRGLGSNEQFFGPGTRLTVL.

The chain joins TRBV27 to TRBJ1-4; D gene unclear. The CDR3 runs 17 residues. CDR1 is MNHEY, CDR2 SMNVEV, per germline (reference sequence). Trimming took 0 bases from V and 6 from J, leaving 17 bases between them. CDR3 sequence: CASSLSAPYPFDEKLFF. CDR3 nucleotide sequence: TGTGCCAGCAGTTTATCGGCCCCCTACCCCTTTGATGAAAAACTGTTTTTT. The variable domain in full, with the rest retrieved from reference TRBV27 and TRBJ1-4, is EAQVTQNPRYLITVTGKKLTVTCSQNMNHEYMSWYRQDPGLGLRQIYYSMNVEVTDKGDVPEGYKVSRKEKRNFPLILESPSPNQTSLYFCASSLSAPYPFDEKLFFGSGTQLSVL.

This clonotype was recorded many times. This sequence joins TRBV12-3 or TRBV12-4 and TRBJ2-1, with 10 nucleotides matching TRBD2. The junction had 10 bases not matched to a gene; V was cut back by 7 bases and J by 10 bases. This CDR3 comprises 14 residues. CDR3 region: CASNLSGRNGEQFF. CDR3 sequence (DNA): TGTGCCAGCAATCTTAGCGGGAGGAATGGGGAGCAGTTCTTC.

Only a few counts were recorded for this clonotype. The rearrangement links TRBV28 to TRBJ1-6; tentatively, D is TRBD1 (6 bases). V was shortened by 11 bases and J by 5 bases, with 16 bases between the two germline ends. The CDR3 is 14 residues long. CDR1 is MDHEN, CDR2 SYDVKM, per germline. In DNA form, the CDR3 reads TGTGCCCAGAGTCGAGGGGGGAATAATTCACCCCTCCACTTT. It translates to CAQSRGGNNSPLHF.

In its sample, this clonotype was seen many times. The chain links TRBV10-2 to TRBJ2-5, with D hard to call. The CDR3 has 12 residues. Germline V gene lookup returns CDR1 WSHSY and CDR2 SAAADI. V lost 0 bases to trimming and J lost 5 bases, with 4 bases between them. CDR3 protein: CASSESDETQYF. CDR3 nucleotides: TGCGCCAGCAGTGAGTCGGACGAGACCCAGTACTTC.

The sample holds many counts of this clonotype. The chain recombines TRBV20-1 with TRBJ1-2, with D maybe TRBD1 (5 bases). V shed 7 bases and J shed 6 bases, with 21 bases lying between them. The CDR3 contains 14 residues. Germline V CDR1 and CDR2: DFQATT, SNEGSKA (reference sequence). CDR3 amino acids: CSVSSPQGRDGYTF. CDR3 in DNA: TGCAGTGTTTCTAGCCCCCAGGGTCGGGATGGCTACACCTTC.

The sample holds many counts of this clonotype. The chain is built from TRBV5-1 and TRBJ1-1; D is unresolved. CDR3 length: 14 amino acids. CDR1 is SGHRS, CDR2 YFSETQ, per germline. Trimming shortened V by 1 base and J by 1 base, and 8 bases separated the two germline ends. CDR3 sequence: CASSLRPGNTEAFF. The CDR3 DNA sequence: TGCGCCAGCAGCTTGCGGCCGGGGAACACTGAAGCTTTCTTT.

This clonotype showed up many times. This chain uses TRBV9 with TRBJ2-7; the match to TRBD2 covers 12 bases. The V and J ends lost 4 bases and 7 bases, in that order; junction bases with no gene match: 9. This CDR3 has 15 residues. Germline V lookup: CDR1 SGDLS, CDR2 YYNGEE. DNA for the CDR3: TGTGCCAGCAGCCTACGACTAGCGGGAGTTGAAGAGCAGTACTTC. Protein: CASSLRLAGVEEQYF.

The sample holds many counts of this clonotype. The CDR3 nucleotides are TGTGCCACCAGCAGAGAGGCAGGCGCGAACTATGGCTACACCTTC. Protein sequence: CATSREAGANYGYTF. The J gene is TRBJ1-2, the V gene TRBV15; D is undetermined. The CDR3 loop spans 15 amino acids. Trimming took off 0 bases at V and 2 bases at J, with 10 bases between the two ends. The germline V gene has CDR1 LNHNV and CDR2 YYDKDF (reference sequence).

As to this clonotype: This may be a read error: a much more frequent sequence differs by one nucleotide. CDR3 amino acids: CSAPRLASWNGGNTQYF. CDR3 coding DNA: TGCAGTGCACCCCGGTTGGCTAGCTGGAATGGGGGAAATACGCAGTATTTT. The gene calls are TRBV20-1 and TRBJ2-3, with D perhaps matching TRBD1 or TRBD2 (5 bases each). The CDR3 loop spans 17 amino acids. In germline, CDR1 is DFQATT, CDR2 SNEGSKA (reference sequence). V lost 6 bases to trimming and J lost 7 bases, with 29 bases between them.